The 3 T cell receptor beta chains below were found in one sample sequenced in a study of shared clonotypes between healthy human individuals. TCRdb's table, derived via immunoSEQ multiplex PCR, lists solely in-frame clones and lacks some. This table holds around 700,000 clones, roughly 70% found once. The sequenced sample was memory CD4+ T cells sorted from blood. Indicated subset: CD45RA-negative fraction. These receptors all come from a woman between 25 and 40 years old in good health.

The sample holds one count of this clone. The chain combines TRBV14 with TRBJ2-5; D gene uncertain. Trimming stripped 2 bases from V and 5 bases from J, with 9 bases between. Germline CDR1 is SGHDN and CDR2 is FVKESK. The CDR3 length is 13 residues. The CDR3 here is CASSQPPRETQYF. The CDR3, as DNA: TGTGCCAGCAGCCAACCCCCAAGGGAGACCCAGTACTTC. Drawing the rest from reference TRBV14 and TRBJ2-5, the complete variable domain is EAGVTQFPSHSVIEKGQTVTLRCDPISGHDNLYWYRRVMGKEIKFLLHFVKESKQDESGMPNNRFLAERTGGTYSTLKVQPAELEDSGVYFCASSQPPRETQYFGPGTRLLVL.

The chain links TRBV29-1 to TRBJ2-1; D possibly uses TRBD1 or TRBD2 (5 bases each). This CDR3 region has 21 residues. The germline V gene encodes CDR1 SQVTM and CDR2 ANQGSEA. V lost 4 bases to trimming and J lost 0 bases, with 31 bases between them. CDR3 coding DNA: TGCAGCGTTGGAATGGCGACGGGGCCATACCCATCCCTGAGCTCCTACAATGAGCAGTTCTTC. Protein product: CSVGMATGPYPSLSSYNEQFF.

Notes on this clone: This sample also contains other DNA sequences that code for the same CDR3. The CDR3 region is CASSLEAGGPYEQYF. DNA of the CDR3: TGCGCCAGCAGCTTGGAAGCGGGAGGGCCCTACGAGCAGTACTTC. The V and J genes are TRBV5-1 and TRBJ2-7, with 10 nucleotides matching TRBD2. V dropped 0 bases and J dropped 2; count of bases not matched to a gene: 2. Germline V lookup: CDR1 SGHRS, CDR2 YFSETQ. The CDR3 loop spans 15 amino acids.